This T cell receptor (beta chain) derives from a study of T cell repertoires in cytomegalovirus infection (dated by TCRdb to the late 2010s). Looking at the study overall: Donor HLA type was relevant to the analysis, because carriage of CMV infection together with the matching HLA type was indicated by public TCR beta signatures. Overall results and qualifications from the work: The ex vivo response was dominated by HLA-C-restricted CMV-specific TCR beta clonotypes, which also provided the single most frequent clonotype in two of eight donors. Carriers of CMV infection plus the relevant HLA type were discriminated by the cumulative frequency of public TCR beta family members in the study cohort and in an independent 352-donor cohort.

V is reduced by 3 bases and J by 0 bases, leaving a spacing of 8 bases between them. The CDR3 numbers 15 residues from cysteine through phenylalanine. Only CDR3 DNA remains: 45 bases, in frame from the first base. For CDR1 and CDR2, the germline V gene lists MRHNA and SNTAGT. Many counts were recorded for this clonotype. Its antigen is still unknown. No per-base quality is available; no much larger clone lies one base away. The instrument given in TCRdb is Illumina HiSeq 1500. TCRdb passed the public sequencing reads through fastp at Q25 and MiXCR, retaining productive beta sequences. All rows with the same CDR3 protein become a single entry with the most common DNA and genes. Counted in this sample were roughly 280,000 distinct CDR3 sequences; roughly 13% of them appeared once. The ten largest clones add up to around 9% of the sample.

Sequenced sample: PBMCs. Rearrangement joined TRBV6-4 to TRBJ2-2, with TRBD2 perhaps the D gene, on 5 matching bases. This TCR came from a human donor in good health (CMV status not recorded). Some clones in this sample may be carry-over from other donors' samples. CDR3 reads: CASSEEGANTGELFF. The sequence in DNA is TGTGCCAGCAGTGAAGAGGGAGCGAACACCGGGGAGCTGTTTTTT.